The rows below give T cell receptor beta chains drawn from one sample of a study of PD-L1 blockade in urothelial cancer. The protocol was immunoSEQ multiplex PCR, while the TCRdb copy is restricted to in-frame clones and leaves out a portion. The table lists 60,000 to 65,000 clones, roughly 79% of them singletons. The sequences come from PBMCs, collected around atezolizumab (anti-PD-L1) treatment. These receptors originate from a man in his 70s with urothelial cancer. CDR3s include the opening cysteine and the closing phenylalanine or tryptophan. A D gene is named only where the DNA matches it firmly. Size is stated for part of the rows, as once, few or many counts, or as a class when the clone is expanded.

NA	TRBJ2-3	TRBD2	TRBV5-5	CASSFGLASDTQYF	TGTGCCAGCAGCTTCGGACTAGCGTCAGATACGCAGTATTTT
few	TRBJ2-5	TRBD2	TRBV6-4	CASSPTSGMETQYF	TGTGCCAGCAGTCCGACTAGCGGGATGGAGACCCAGTACTTC
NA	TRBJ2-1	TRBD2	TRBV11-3	CASSLVASGINEQFF	TGTGCCAGCAGCTTAGTGGCTAGCGGGATCAATGAGCAGTTCTTC
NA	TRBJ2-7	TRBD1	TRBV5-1	CASSTGQGSYEQYF	TGCGCCAGCAGCACGGGACAGGGGTCCTACGAGCAGTACTTC
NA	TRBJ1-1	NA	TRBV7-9	CASSYWGAEDTEAFF	TGTGCCAGCAGCTACTGGGGAGCCGAAGACACTGAAGCTTTCTTT
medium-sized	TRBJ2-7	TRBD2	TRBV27	CASSLLSGSSYEQYF	TGTGCCAGCAGTTTACTTAGCGGGAGTTCCTACGAGCAGTACTTC
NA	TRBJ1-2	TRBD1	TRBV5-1	CASSLGGTGHDGYTF	TGCGCCAGCAGCTTGGGTGGGACAGGGCATGATGGCTACACCTTC
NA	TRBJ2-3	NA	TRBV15	CATSRDPGLDTQYF	TGTGCCACCAGCAGAGACCCAGGGCTAGATACGCAGTATTTT
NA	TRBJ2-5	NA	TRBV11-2	CASSLEGQREETQYF	TGTGCCAGCAGCTTAGAGGGACAGCGGGAGGAGACCCAGTACTTC
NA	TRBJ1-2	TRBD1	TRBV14	CASSRGDRGGYGYTF	TGTGCCAGCAGCCGCGGGGACAGGGGGGGCTATGGCTACACCTTC
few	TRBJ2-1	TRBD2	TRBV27	CASSLSASGRAEQFF	TGTGCCAGCAGTTTATCGGCTAGCGGGAGGGCAGAGCAGTTCTTC
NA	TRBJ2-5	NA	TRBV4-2	CASSLLYREGTQYF	TGTGCCAGCAGCTTGTTGTACAGGGAGGGCACCCAGTACTTC
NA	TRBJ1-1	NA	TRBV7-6	CASSRGGANTEAFF	TGTGCCAGCAGCCGTGGGGGGGCGAACACTGAAGCTTTCTTT
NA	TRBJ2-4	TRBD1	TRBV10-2	CASSEQGAKNIQYF	TGCGCCAGCAGTGAACAGGGGGCCAAAAACATTCAGTACTTC
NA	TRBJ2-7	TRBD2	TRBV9	CASSEGTSAYEQYF	TGTGCCAGCAGCGAGGGGACTAGTGCCTACGAGCAGTACTTC
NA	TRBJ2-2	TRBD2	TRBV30	CAWEGGDTGELFF	TGTGCCTGGGAGGGAGGGGACACCGGGGAGCTGTTTTTT
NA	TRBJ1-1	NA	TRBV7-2	CASAYNGGSEAFF	TGTGCCAGCGCCTACAACGGGGGGTCTGAAGCTTTCTTT
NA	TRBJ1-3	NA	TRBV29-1	CSVEGQGFGNTIYF	TGCAGCGTTGAAGGGCAGGGCTTCGGAAACACCATATATTTT
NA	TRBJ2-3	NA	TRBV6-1	CASSEVTPLLRDNTDTQYF	TGTGCCAGCAGTGAAGTCACCCCCCTCCTCCGGGACAACACAGATACGCAGTATTTT
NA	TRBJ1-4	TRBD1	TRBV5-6	CASSFQGAGEKLFF	TGTGCCAGCAGCTTTCAGGGGGCTGGTGAAAAACTGTTTTTT
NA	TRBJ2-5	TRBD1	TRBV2	CASTDRAYQETQYF	TGTGCCAGCACCGACAGGGCGTACCAAGAGACCCAGTACTTC
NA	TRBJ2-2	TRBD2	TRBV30	CAWRRELDGELFF	TGTGCCTGGAGGCGGGAGTTGGACGGGGAGCTGTTTTTT
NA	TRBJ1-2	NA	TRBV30	CAWTQGYNYGYTF	TGTGCCTGGACCCAGGGTTATAACTATGGCTACACCTTC
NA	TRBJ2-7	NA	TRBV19	CASSAGWGSREQYF	TGTGCCAGTAGTGCAGGGTGGGGTAGTCGCGAGCAGTACTTC
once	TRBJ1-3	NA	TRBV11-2	CASTPTGYRNTIYF	TGTGCCAGCACCCCGACGGGGTATCGAAACACCATATATTTT
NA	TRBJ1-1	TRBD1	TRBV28	CASTAGGAGNTEAFF	TGTGCCAGCACCGCAGGGGGCGCAGGGAACACTGAAGCTTTCTTT
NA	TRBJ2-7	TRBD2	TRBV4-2	CASSLAGGAYEQYF	TGTGCCAGCAGTCTCGCGGGAGGCGCCTACGAGCAGTACTTC
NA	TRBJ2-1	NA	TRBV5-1	CASSLGTGEYNEQFF	TGCGCCAGCAGCTTGGGGACTGGAGAATACAATGAGCAGTTCTTC
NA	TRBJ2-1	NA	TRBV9	CASRTSPSHNEQFF	TGTGCCAGCAGGACTAGTCCCAGCCACAATGAGCAGTTCTTC
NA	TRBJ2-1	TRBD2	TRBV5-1	CASSSTAGTSGFEQFF	TGCGCCAGCAGCTCCACGGCCGGGACTAGCGGATTCGAGCAGTTCTTC
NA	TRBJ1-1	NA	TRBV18	CASSPIGTPLNTEAFF	TGTGCCAGCTCACCAATAGGGACACCCCTGAACACTGAAGCTTTCTTT
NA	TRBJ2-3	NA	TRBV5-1	CASSYGGANASPQYF	TGCGCCAGCAGCTATGGGGGGGCTAACGCTAGCCCGCAGTATTTT
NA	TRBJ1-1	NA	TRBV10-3	CATKRGFRGTEAFF	TGTGCCACCAAGCGGGGGTTCCGAGGTACTGAAGCTTTCTTT
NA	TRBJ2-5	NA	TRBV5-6	CASSSYQETQYF	TGTGCCAGCAGTTCGTACCAAGAGACCCAGTACTTC
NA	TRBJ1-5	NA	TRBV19	CASSNEGGWQPQHF	TGTGCCAGTAGTAACGAGGGCGGGTGGCAGCCCCAGCATTTT
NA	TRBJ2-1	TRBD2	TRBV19	CASSILAGQNEQFF	TGTGCCAGTAGTATCCTAGCGGGCCAGAATGAGCAGTTCTTC
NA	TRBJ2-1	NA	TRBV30	CAWGRSNEQFF	TGTGCCTGGGGGAGGAGCAATGAGCAGTTCTTC
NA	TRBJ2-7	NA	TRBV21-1	CASSKWVSGYEQYF	TGTGCCAGCAGCAAATGGGTTAGCGGTTACGAGCAGTACTTC
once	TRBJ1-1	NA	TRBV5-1	CASKEGFTNTEAFF	TGCGCCAGCAAGGAGGGATTTACGAACACTGAAGCTTTCTTT
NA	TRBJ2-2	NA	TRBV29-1	CSVEGGGFGTSGELFF	TGCAGCGTTGAAGGCGGCGGCTTCGGAACTTCCGGGGAGCTGTTTTTT
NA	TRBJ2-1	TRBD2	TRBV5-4	CASSLGGRASLYNEQFF	TGTGCCAGCAGCTTGGGCGGGAGGGCTTCACTTTACAATGAGCAGTTCTTC
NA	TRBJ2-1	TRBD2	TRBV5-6	CASSPTSGYYNEQFF	TGTGCCAGCAGCCCAACTAGCGGATACTACAATGAGCAGTTCTTC
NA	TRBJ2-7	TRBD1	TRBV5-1	CASSLWGQGAYEQYF	TGCGCCAGCAGCTTGTGGGGACAGGGGGCCTACGAGCAGTACTTC
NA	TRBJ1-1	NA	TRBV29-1	CSTGGGITEAFF	TGCAGCACGGGGGGGGGCATCACTGAAGCTTTCTTT
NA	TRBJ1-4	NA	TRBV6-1	CASSGNRVREKLFF	TGTGCCAGCAGTGGAAACAGGGTTCGGGAAAAACTGTTTTTT
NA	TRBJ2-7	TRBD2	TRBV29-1	CSVEAPKGREGLYEQYF	TGCAGCGTTGAAGCCCCGAAAGGGCGGGAGGGCCTCTACGAGCAGTACTTC
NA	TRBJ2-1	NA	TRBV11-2	CASSLDLSEQFF	TGTGCCAGCAGCTTAGATTTATCTGAGCAGTTCTTC
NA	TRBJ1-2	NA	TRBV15	CATRGAGEVLYGYTF	TGTGCCACCAGAGGAGCCGGGGAGGTCCTCTATGGCTACACCTTC
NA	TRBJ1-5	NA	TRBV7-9	CASSFPDQPQHF	TGTGCCAGCAGCTTCCCCGATCAGCCCCAGCATTTT
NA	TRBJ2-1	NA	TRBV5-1	CASSETGFNSYNEQFF	TGCGCCAGCAGCGAGACAGGCTTTAACTCCTACAATGAGCAGTTCTTC
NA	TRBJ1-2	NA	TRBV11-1	CASSRDRLRFGGYTF	TGTGCCAGCAGCCGAGACAGGTTACGGTTCGGGGGCTACACCTTC
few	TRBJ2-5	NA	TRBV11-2	CASSLRGSWETQYF	TGTGCCAGCAGCTTAAGGGGTAGCTGGGAGACCCAGTACTTC
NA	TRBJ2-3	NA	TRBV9	CASSVDGAADTQYF	TGTGCCAGCAGCGTAGACGGAGCGGCAGATACGCAGTATTTT
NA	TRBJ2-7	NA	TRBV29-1	CSVRTDSSEQYF	TGCAGCGTTAGGACAGACTCGAGTGAGCAGTACTTC
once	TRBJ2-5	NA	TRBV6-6	CASSYGASQTQYF	TGTGCCAGCAGTTACGGGGCCTCGCAGACCCAGTACTTC
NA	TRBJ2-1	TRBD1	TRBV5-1	CATRGSYNEQFF	TGCGCCACCAGGGGGAGTTACAATGAGCAGTTCTTC